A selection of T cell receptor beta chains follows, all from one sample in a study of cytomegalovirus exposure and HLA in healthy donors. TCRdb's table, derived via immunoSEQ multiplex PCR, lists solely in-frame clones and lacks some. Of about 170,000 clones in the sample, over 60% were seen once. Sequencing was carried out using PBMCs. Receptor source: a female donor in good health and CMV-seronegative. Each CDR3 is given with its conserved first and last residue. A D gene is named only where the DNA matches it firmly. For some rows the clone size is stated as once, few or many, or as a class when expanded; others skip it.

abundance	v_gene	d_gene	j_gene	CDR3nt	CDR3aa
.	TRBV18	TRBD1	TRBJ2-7	TGTGCCAGCTCACCGTCCGGGACAGGATACGAGCAGTACTTC	CASSPSGTGYEQYF
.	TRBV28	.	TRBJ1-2	TGTGCCAGCAGCACCGCTAGCCGGGACTCCTATGGCTACACCTTC	CASSTASRDSYGYTF
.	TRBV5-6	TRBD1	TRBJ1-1	TGTGCCAGCAGGGGATCAGGGGGCCTGGCCCGCGGTGAAGCTTTCTTT	CASRGSGGLARGEAFF
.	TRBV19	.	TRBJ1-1	TGTGCCAGTAGCCCCCCCCACTTGGACACTGAAGCTTTCTTT	CASSPPHLDTEAFF
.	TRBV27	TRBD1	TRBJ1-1	TGTGCCAGCAGTTACCGCCGGGACAGGGGGTTACTCATGAACACTGAAGCTTTCTTT	CASSYRRDRGLLMNTEAFF
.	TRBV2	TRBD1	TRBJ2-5	TGTGCCAGCAGTGAACGGACAGGGCAAGAGACCCAGTACTTC	CASSERTGQETQYF
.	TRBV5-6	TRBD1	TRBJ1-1	TGTGCCAGCAGCTTGACAGGGGGTCGGACTGAAGCTTTCTTT	CASSLTGGRTEAFF
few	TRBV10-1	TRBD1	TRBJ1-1	TGCGCCAGCAGTGTTTCCGGGACAGGGAACACTGAAGCTTTCTTT	CASSVSGTGNTEAFF
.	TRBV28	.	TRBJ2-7	TGTGCCAGCGTGAGGGCCCACGAGCAGTACTTC	CASVRAHEQYF
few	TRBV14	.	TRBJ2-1	TGTGCCAGCCCAAGGGAATCAGGGTTTTGGAATGAGCAGTTCTTC	CASPRESGFWNEQFF
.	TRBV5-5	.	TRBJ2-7	TGTGCCAGCAGCCAAATGTTAAGGGACAACTCCTACGAGCAGTACTTC	CASSQMLRDNSYEQYF